This T cell receptor (beta chain) was identified during a study of naive and memory T cell subsets (dated by TCRdb to the late 2010s). A note on the overall study: According to the figure summarizing the samples, there were around ten blood donors, 7 tuberculin skin test biopsies and 3 saline control biopsies. PCR2 was typically run as a SYBR Green qPCR and stopped at a set threshold, although low-input samples could use end-point PCR of around 6 cycles instead. Here is what the overall study found, with its caveats: The RNA-based method was acknowledged to be potentially sensitive to changes in TCR transcripts with T cell activation and differentiation.

The CDR3 measures 13 amino acids from cysteine to phenylalanine. The DNA shown is the 39-base CDR3, in frame from base 1. V was cut back by 3 bases and J by 0 bases, leaving a gap of 9 bases between them. CDR1 is given as DFQATT and CDR2 as SNEGSKA, both from the germline V gene (reference sequence). The table lists this clonotype with many counts. Its target antigen remains unknown. No base qualities exist here, and no much larger clone lies one base off it. Libraries were built with 5' RACE. The ligated cDNA was amplified by four rounds of PCR, in which nested alpha and beta constant region primers were used together with the SP2 primer. For the blood and skin samples, TCR RNA was reverse transcribed with SuperScript IV using primers for the alpha and beta constant regions. An oligonucleotide carrying the Illumina SP2 primer and a UMI was ligated to the 3' end of the cDNA by means of T4 RNA ligase 1. To prevent hairpin formation, the 12-nucleotide UMI was made up of two random hexamers with an eight-base spacer between them. From the second PCR onward, TCR alpha and beta chain libraries were processed separately and dual indexed for multiplexing. After pooling, the indexed libraries were analyzed by capillary electrophoresis and sequenced on either an Illumina MiSeq or NextSeq. PhiX DNA at about 5-7% was added to the libraries to raise base diversity and improve cluster recognition. In the authors' own workflow: Demultiplexor took UMIs from read 2, joined the UMIs to the TCR sequence from read 1, and separated reads according to sample indices. V and J genes and V-J junctions were identified by Decombinator, which gave every TCR a five-part identifier that included V and J deletions. Collapsinator relied on UMIs to correct both sequencing errors and PCR amplification heterogeneity, producing a UMI-based abundance for each TCR. CDR3Translator turned identifiers into nucleotide sequence, translated that sequence into amino acids, and pulled out CDR3 regions based on terminal motifs. Error-corrected alpha and beta TCR counts from blood and skin were compared after normalization to input RNA amount. TCRdb reworked the public reads: Q25 trimming with fastp, MiXCR clone assembly, productive beta chains retained. CDR3 protein sequences are deduplicated, and each keeps its most common genes and DNA. The V and J calls and clone size come from TCRdb's table, not from the authors' own analysis. A total of roughly 30,000 distinct CDR3 sequences appear in this sample, roughly 17% of them only once. The ten largest clones take up roughly 2.6% of the sample.

The study described a robust, sensitive protocol for amplifying, sequencing and analyzing TCRs, using 3' ligation of a UMI-containing oligonucleotide to TCR cDNA. For whole blood analysis, roughly 2.4 ml of peripheral blood was drawn from adult healthy volunteers into Tempus tubes, and RNA was extracted according to the manufacturer's instructions. Total RNA was treated with RQ1 DNase, without cell sorting, prior to reverse transcription, with an input of roughly 1 to 1,100 ng being targeted. Skin biopsy and whole blood libraries were made to test pipeline robustness in samples where T cells form a minority population.

This receptor was taken from a female donor in good health. Recombination linked TRBV20-1 to TRBJ2-7; no D gene call is confident. At the DNA level, the sequence is TGCAGTGCTAGTGGGCAGCTCTCCTACGAGCAGTACTTC. It specifies CSASGQLSYEQYF.